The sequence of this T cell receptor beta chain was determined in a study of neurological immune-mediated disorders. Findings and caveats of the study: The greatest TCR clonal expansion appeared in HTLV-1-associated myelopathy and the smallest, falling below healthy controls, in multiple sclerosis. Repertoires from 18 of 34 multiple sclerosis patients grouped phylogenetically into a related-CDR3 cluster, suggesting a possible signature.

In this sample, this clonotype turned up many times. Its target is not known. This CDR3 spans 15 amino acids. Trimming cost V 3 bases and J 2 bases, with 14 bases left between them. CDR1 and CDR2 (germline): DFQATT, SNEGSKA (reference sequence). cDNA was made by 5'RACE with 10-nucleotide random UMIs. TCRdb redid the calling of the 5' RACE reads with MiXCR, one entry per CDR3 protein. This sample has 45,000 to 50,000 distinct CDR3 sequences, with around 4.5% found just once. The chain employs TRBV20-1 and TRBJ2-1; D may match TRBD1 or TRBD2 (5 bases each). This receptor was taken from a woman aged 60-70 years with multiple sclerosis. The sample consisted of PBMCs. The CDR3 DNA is TGCAGTGCTAGCGCCCCGGGACGACCCTACAATGAGCAGTTCTTC. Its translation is CSASAPGRPYNEQFF.